This T cell receptor beta chain was observed in a study of T cells in Graves' hyperthyroidism and ophthalmopathy. From RNA transcripts, TCR beta CDR3 regions were amplified. The study used the HTBI primer set for a first-round RT-PCR of the TCR CDR3. MiXCR, applied by TCRdb to the multiplex PCR reads, yields one record per CDR3 protein. The sample includes 600,000 to 700,000 distinct CDR3 sequences, 14% to 15% of them seen just once. CDR1 is KGHSH, CDR2 LQKENI, per germline. The CDR3 runs 16 residues. V lost 6 bases, J lost 4 bases, and 12 bases stayed unmatched. This clonotype came up many times. The chain is built from TRBV18 and TRBJ1-1; 9 bases agree with TRBD1. The sample comprised blood. The source of this sequence is a woman aged 40 to 50 with Graves' ophthalmopathy. The CDR3 loop is CASSPGTGMIGTEAFF. The CDR3 nucleotides are TGTGCCAGCTCGCCCGGGACAGGGATGATCGGCACTGAAGCTTTCTTT.